In its sample, the clone carrying this T cell receptor (beta chain) was seen many times. What it binds is unknown. This CDR3 spans 15 amino acids. With V trimmed by 2 bases and J by 5 bases, 5 bases remained unmatched. The TCRbeta library incorporated unique molecular identifiers. TCRdb recomputed calls from the PCR reads with MiXCR, one row per CDR3 protein. Counted here are about 100,000 distinct CDR3 sequences, around 6.4% occurring once; the ten biggest clones make up approximately 25%. This record belongs to a study of T-cell reconstitution after alpha-beta-depleted transplantation in children. Study observations and caveats: Some patients' high day-60 TCRbeta diversity was traced to surviving recipient T cells and thymic progenitors.

The source of this sequence is a male patient under 10 years old who had a stem cell transplant for acute lymphoblastic leukemia, so the T cells may come from the graft donor. The genes are TRBV12-3 or TRBV12-4 and TRBJ2-1; 8 bases map to TRBD2. The source material was PBMCs, mostly from graft donor cells, sampled 360 days after TCRalphabeta/CD19-depleted stem cell transplant. DNA for the CDR3: TGTGCCAGCAGTTTAACGGGAGGGCCACACAATGAGCAGTTCTTC. As protein: CASSLTGGPHNEQFF.